This T cell receptor beta chain was observed in a study of type 1 and type 2 diabetes patients. Each participant gave approximately 10 milliliters of peripheral blood. A total of 15 residues make up the CDR3, ends included. Germline V CDR1 and CDR2: MNHNS, SASEGT. This clonotype occurred once. Likely a read error: the CDR3 ends without its conserved phenylalanine or tryptophan. The limits of the CDR3 on the DNA are not certain, so only TCRdb's listed CDR3 is given. PCR was run on genomic DNA. The TCR beta CDR3 region was amplified using 30 forward and 13 reverse primers. In TCRdb, the multiplex PCR reads were re-called with MiXCR into one record per CDR3 protein. The sample records 250,000 or so distinct CDR3 sequences, 45% to 60% being singletons.

The TCR comes from a man aged 18 to 29 with type 2 diabetes. V and J are TRBV6-1 and TRBJ2-7. Source material: peripheral blood mononuclear cells (PBMCs). The CDR3 protein is CTSSGYRISPVSLES.